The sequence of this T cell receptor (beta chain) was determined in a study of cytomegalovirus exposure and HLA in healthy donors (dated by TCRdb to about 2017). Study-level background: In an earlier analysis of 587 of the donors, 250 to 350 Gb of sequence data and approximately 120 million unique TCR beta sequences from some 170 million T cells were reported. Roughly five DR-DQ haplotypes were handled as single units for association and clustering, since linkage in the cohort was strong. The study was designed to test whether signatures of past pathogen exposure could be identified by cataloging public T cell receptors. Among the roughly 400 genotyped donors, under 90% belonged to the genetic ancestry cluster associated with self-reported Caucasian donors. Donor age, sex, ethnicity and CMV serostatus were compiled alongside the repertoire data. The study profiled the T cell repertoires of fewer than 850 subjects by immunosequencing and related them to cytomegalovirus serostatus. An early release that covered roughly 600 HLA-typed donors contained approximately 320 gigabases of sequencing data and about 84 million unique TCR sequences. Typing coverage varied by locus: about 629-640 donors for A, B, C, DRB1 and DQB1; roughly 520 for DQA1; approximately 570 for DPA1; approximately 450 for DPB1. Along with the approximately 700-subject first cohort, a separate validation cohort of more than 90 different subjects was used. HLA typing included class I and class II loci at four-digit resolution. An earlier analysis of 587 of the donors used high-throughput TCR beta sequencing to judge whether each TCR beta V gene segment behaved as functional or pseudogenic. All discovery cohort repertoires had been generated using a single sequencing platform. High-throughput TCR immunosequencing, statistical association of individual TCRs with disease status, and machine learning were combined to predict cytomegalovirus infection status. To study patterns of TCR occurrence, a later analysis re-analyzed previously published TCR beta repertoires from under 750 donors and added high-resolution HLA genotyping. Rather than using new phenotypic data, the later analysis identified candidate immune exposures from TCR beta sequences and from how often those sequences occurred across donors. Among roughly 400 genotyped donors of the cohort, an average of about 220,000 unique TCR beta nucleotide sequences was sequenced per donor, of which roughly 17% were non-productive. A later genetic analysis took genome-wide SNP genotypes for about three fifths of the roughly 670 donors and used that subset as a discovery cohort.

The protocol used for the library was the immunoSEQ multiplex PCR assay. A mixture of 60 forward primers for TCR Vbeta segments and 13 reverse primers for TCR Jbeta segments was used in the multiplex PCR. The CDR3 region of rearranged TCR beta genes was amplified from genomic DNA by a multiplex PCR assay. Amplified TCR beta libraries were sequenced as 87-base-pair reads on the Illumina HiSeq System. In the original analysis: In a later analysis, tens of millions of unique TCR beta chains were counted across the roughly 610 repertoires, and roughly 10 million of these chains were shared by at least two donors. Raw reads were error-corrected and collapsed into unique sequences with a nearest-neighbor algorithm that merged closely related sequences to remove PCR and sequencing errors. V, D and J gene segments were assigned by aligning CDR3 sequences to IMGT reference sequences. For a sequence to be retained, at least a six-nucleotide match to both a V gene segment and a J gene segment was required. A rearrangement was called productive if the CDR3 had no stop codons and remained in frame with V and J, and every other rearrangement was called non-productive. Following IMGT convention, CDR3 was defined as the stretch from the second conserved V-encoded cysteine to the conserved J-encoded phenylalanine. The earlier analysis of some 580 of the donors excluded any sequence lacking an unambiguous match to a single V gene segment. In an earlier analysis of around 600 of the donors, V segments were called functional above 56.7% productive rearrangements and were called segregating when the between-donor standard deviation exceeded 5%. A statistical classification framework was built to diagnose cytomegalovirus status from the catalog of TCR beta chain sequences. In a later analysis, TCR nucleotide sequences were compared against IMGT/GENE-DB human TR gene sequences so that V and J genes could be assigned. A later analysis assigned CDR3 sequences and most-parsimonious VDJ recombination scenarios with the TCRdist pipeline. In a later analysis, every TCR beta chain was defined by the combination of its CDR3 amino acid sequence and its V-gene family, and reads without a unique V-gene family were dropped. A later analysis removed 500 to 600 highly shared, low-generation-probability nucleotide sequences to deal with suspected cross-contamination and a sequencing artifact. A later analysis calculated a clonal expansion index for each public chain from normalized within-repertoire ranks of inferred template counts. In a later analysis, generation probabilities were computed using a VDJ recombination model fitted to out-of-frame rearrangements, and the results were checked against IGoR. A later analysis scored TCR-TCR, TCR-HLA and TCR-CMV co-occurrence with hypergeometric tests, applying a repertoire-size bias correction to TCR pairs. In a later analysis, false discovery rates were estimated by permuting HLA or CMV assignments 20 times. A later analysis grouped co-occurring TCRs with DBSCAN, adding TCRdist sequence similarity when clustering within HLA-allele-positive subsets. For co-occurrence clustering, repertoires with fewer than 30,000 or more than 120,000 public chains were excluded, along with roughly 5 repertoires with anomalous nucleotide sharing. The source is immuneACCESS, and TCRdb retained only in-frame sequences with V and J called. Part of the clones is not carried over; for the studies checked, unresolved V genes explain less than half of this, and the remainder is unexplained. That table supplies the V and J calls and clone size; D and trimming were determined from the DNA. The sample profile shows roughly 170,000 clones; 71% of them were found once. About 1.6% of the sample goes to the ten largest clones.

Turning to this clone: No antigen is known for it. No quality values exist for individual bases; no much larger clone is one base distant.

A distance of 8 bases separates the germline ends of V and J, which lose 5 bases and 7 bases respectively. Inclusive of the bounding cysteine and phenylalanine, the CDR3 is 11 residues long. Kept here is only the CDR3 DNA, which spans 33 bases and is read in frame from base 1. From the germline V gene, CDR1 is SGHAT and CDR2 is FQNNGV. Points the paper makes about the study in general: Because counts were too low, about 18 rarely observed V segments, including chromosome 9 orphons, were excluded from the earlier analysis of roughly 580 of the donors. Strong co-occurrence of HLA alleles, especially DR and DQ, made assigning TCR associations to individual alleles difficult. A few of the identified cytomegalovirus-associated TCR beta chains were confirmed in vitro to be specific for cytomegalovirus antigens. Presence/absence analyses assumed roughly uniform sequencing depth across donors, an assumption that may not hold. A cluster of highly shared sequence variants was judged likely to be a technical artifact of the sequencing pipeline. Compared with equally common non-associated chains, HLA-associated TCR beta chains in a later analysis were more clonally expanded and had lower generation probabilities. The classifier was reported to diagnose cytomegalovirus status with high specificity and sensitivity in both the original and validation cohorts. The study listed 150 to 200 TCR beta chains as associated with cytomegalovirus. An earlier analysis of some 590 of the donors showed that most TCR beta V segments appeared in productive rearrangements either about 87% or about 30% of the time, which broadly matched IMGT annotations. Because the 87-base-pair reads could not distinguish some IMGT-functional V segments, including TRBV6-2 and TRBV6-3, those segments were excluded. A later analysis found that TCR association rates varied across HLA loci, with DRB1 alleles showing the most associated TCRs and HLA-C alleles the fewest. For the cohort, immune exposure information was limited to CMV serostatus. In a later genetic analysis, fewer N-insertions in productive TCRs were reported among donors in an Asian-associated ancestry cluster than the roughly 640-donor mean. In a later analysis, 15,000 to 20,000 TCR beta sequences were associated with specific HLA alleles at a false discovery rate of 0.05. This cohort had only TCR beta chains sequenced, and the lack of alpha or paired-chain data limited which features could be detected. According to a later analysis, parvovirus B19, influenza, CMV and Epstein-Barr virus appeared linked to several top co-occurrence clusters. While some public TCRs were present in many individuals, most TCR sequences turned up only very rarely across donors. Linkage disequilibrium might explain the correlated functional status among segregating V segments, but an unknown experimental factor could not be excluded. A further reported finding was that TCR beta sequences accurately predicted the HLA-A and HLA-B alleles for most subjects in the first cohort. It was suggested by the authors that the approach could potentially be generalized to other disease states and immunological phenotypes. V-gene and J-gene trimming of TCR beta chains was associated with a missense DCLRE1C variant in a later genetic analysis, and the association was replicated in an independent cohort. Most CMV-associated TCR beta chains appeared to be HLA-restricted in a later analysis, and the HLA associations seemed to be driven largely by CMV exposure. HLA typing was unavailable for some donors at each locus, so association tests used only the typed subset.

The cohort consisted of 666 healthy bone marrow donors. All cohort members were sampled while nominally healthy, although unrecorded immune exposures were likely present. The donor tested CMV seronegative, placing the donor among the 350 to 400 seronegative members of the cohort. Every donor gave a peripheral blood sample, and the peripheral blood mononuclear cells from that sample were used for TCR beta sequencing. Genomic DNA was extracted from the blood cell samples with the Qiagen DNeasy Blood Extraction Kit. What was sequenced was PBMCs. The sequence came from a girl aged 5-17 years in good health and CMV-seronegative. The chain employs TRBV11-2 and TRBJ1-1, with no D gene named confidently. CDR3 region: CASSRGIEAFF. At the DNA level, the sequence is TGTGCCAGCAGCCGCGGTATTGAAGCTTTCTTT. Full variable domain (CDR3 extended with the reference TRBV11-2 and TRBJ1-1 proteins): EAGVAQSPRYKIIEKRQSVAFWCNPISGHATLYWYQQILGQGPKLLIQFQNNGVVDDSQLPKDRFSAERLKGVDSTLKIQPAKLEDSAVYLCASSRGIEAFFGQGTRLTVV.